This paragraph reports one TCR beta chain. The antigen is unknown. The data stem from a study of T cell responses to AZD1222 COVID-19 vaccine. General study findings and limits: Vaccine-related CD4 TCRs covered spike, predominating at 160-218 and 743-854. Two AZD1222 doses significantly raised spike-specific TCR breadth and depth over controls. There were mostly white British donors and more females than males, and clonal diversity was possibly underestimated.

Trimming pared 4 bases from V and 2 bases from J, leaving 15 bases between. Germline V CDR1 and CDR2: MNHEY, SMNVEV (reference sequence). The CDR3 has 15 amino acids. Some clones are missing from TCRdb's copy, which holds only in-frame ones; the method was immunoSEQ multiplex PCR. The data show 150,000 to 200,000 clones, 90% to 95% seen once. This chain links TRBV27 with TRBJ2-7, with a weak D call TRBD1 (5 bases). The clonotype was recovered from an adult who received the AZD1222 COVID-19 vaccine. Specimen: peripheral blood, collected 28 days after the second AZD1222 dose. CDR3 DNA sequence: TGTGCCAGCAGTTCCTACTCCAGGGCCCCCTACGAGCAGTACTTC. It is translated as CASSSYSRAPYEQYF.